Sequencing of this T cell receptor (beta chain) was carried out in a study of blood T cell repertoires in COVID-19. Germline V gives CDR1 SGHKS, CDR2 YYEKEE (reference sequence). V was pared by 0 bases and J by 4 bases, with 16 bases between. The CDR3 spans 16 residues. Per the original data handling: Amplification of reference gene primers provided the estimated nucleated cell counts. TCRdb's table, derived via immunoSEQ multiplex PCR, lists solely in-frame clones and lacks some. The D gene and trimming were derived from the DNA, and the V and J assignments and clone size from that table. Here the sample spans over 200,000 clones, more than 75% being singletons.

What was sequenced was peripheral blood. The chain has TRBV5-5 and TRBJ2-5; D perhaps matches TRBD1 (5 bases). The clonotype comes from a man aged 35-49 years with active or convalescent COVID-19. This CDR3 reads CASSLEAGWSTETQYF. The CDR3 DNA follows: TGTGCCAGCAGCTTGGAGGCAGGGTGGAGTACAGAGACCCAGTACTTC.